This section outlines one T cell receptor beta chain sequence together with its context. Original processing methods: Amplification of reference gene primers provided the estimated nucleated cell counts. This table comes from immunoSEQ multiplex PCR, and its TCRdb copy is limited to in-frame clones, with some not included. V, J and clone size were drawn from that table, and D and trimming were deduced from the DNA. The table shows about 200,000 clones, with approximately 85% occurring only once. Unmatched junction bases numbered 6, after V lost 1 base and J lost 0 bases. Germline CDR1 and CDR2: MGHRA and YSYEKL. The CDR3 length is 19 residues. This specimen comes from a study of blood T cell repertoires in COVID-19. Study at large: Samples representing acute and convalescent COVID-19 were sourced from the United States, Italy and Spain. From T cells, B-cell-depleted T cells, or PBMCs came the material, which was cDNA or gDNA.

The chain is built from TRBV4-1 and TRBJ2-1; 13 bases map to TRBD2. Sequencing input: peripheral blood. The receptor was isolated from a man aged 55 to 70 with acute or convalescent COVID-19. The CDR3 nucleotides read TGCGCCAGCAGCCAAGTTGTACTAGCGGGAGGGAGCTCCTACAATGAGCAGTTCTTC. Amino acid sequence: CASSQVVLAGGSSYNEQFF.